These 18 T cell receptor beta chains were all obtained from the same sample, sequenced in a study of graft-versus-host responses after intestinal transplantation. This table comes from immunoSEQ multiplex PCR, and its TCRdb copy is limited to in-frame clones, with some not included. The data contain 15,000 to 20,000 clones, 75% to 95% of them seen just once; the ten biggest clones take up more than 1.5%. Sequenced material: PBMCs, taken 350 to 400 days after transplant. Source of these receptors: a human patient who received an intestinal transplant, so some T cells may come from the graft donor.

The V and J genes are TRBV7-9 and TRBJ2-7; D call uncertain. Germline V CDR1 and CDR2: SEHNR, FQNEAQ (reference sequence). V lost 5 bases, J lost 3 bases, and 5 bases lay in between. This CDR3 has 11 residues. The CDR3 nucleotides are TGTGCCAGCAGCCCACTCTACGAGCAGTACTTC. This translates into CASSPLYEQYF.

The chain combines TRBV30 with TRBJ2-7, with 11 bases identical to TRBD2. CDR3 size: 16 residues. J was trimmed by 5 bases and V by 0 bases; bases with no gene match: 9. Germline values: CDR1 GTSNPN, CDR2 SVGIG (reference sequence). CDR3 region: CAWSVVGTSGADEQYF. The CDR3 region has the DNA TGTGCCTGGAGTGTAGTGGGGACTAGCGGAGCCGACGAGCAGTACTTC.

In this sample, this clone turned up once. The CDR3 region is CASSLVYNEQFF. The CDR3 DNA reads as TGCGCCAGCAGCTTGGTATACAATGAGCAGTTCTTC. This chain connects TRBV5-1 to TRBJ2-1; unclear D gene. The CDR3 has 12 residues. V lost 0 bases and J 4 bases, leaving 2 bases between the germline ends. Germline CDR1 and CDR2: SGHRS and YFSETQ.

This chain uses TRBV4-2 with TRBJ2-1; 10 nucleotides line up with TRBD2. Germline trimming cut 6 bases from V and 0 bases from J; bases unmatched to any gene: 14. This CDR3 comprises 19 residues. Germline V CDR1 and CDR2: LGHNA, YNFKEQ. This CDR3 reads CASSLPASGGLSSYNEQFF. The CDR3 nucleotides read TGTGCCAGCAGTCTCCCGGCTAGCGGGGGCCTTAGCTCCTACAATGAGCAGTTCTTC.

DNA of the CDR3: TGTGCCAGCAGTTTAGGATTGAACACTGAAGCTTTCTTT. Residues: CASSLGLNTEAFF. The rearrangement links TRBV27 to TRBJ1-1, with D unresolved. From germline, CDR1 is MNHEY and CDR2 SMNVEV (reference sequence). The V end lost 2 bases, the J end lost 0 bases, and 4 bases lay between the germline ends. CDR3 length: 13 residues.

This chain joins TRBV6-6 and TRBJ2-3, with TRBD2 matching over 8 bases. CDR3 length: 14 residues. The V and J ends lost 7 bases and 11 bases, in that order; junction bases with no gene match: 14. The V gene's germline CDR1 is MNHNY and CDR2 SVGAGI (reference sequence). CDR3 sequence: CASTPVGSGAQQYF. CDR3 coding DNA: TGTGCCAGCACGCCCGTGGGTAGCGGGGCCCAGCAGTATTTT.

The chain employs TRBV4-1 and TRBJ1-5; D not resolved. CDR1 is MGHRA and CDR2 is YSYEKL in the germline V gene. The CDR3 is 14 amino acids. V was pared by 0 bases and J by 9 bases, with 12 bases between. CDR3 nucleotides: TGCGCCAGCAGCCAAGATCTGGGTTGGAGGCCCCAGCATTTT. Its translation: CASSQDLGWRPQHF.

V and J are TRBV29-1 and TRBJ2-5, with 9 bases matching TRBD2. The J call may be in error: the DNA end matches TRBJ2-7 better. There are 18 residues in the CDR3. CDR1 and CDR2 from the germline V gene are SQVTM and ANQGSEA. The DNA for the CDR3 is TGCAGCGTTGAAGGGGTAGGACGGGTAGCGGGAGCGGGGATCGAGCAGTACTTC. It specifies CSVEGVGRVAGAGIEQYF.

V and J are TRBV10-3 and TRBJ2-2; D is possibly TRBD2 (6 bases). Trimming took off 0 bases at V and 0 bases at J, with 17 bases between the two ends. This CDR3 region has 19 residues. Per the germline V gene, CDR1 is ENHRY and CDR2 is SYGVKD. CDR3 coding DNA: TGTGCCATCAGTGAGTCACTCGGGGCCGGGAGCTCGAACACCGGGGAGCTGTTTTTT. Translating gives CAISESLGAGSSNTGELFF.

This clone was detected once. The chain couples TRBV29-1 to TRBJ1-3, with TRBD1 matching 7 bases. The length of the CDR3 is 18 residues. Germline V gene sequence: CDR1 SQVTM, CDR2 ANQGSEA. V was pared by 2 bases and J by 0 bases, with 13 bases of the junction left unmatched. CDR3 residues: CSVEKEDTGALSGNTIYF. The CDR3 nucleotides read TGCAGCGTTGAAAAGGAGGACACAGGGGCCCTCTCTGGAAACACCATATATTTT.

This clone was observed a single time. The J gene is TRBJ2-1, the V gene TRBV6-5; 7 positions agree with TRBD2. CDR1 is MNHEY, CDR2 SVGAGI, per germline. After removal of 4 bases from V and 2 bases from J, the junction contained 5 bases not matched to a gene. The CDR3 is 15 residues long. The CDR3 nucleotides are TGTGCCAGCAGTTTGAGCGGGGCCCCCTACAATGAGCAGTTCTTC. Residues: CASSLSGAPYNEQFF.

The rearrangement links TRBV6-1 to TRBJ2-1, with D unclear. The CDR3 has 12 amino acids. Germline V gene lookup returns CDR1 MNHNS and CDR2 SASEGT. Trimming took off 8 bases at V and 4 bases at J, with 9 bases between the two ends. Here the CDR3 DNA reads TGTGCCAGCGTTGGCGGTTACAATGAGCAGTTCTTC. Residues: CASVGGYNEQFF.

This chain connects TRBV5-1 to TRBJ2-5; 14 nucleotides line up with TRBD2. CDR1 and CDR2 (germline): SGHRS, YFSETQ. The trim removed 4 bases at V and 1 base at J, leaving 3 bases unmatched. The length of the CDR3 is 16 residues. CDR3 DNA sequence: TGCGCCAGCAGCGACGGACTAGCGGGGGGCCAAGAGACCCAGTACTTC. Protein: CASSDGLAGGQETQYF.

The sample holds one count of this clone. The gene calls are TRBV6-5 and TRBJ2-2; tentative D call: TRBD1 (5 bases). Trimming stripped 5 bases from V and 6 bases from J, with 10 bases between. The CDR3 extends over 13 amino acids. Germline V gene data show CDR1 as MNHEY and CDR2 as SVGAGI. The CDR3 loop is CASSGRDAGELFF. The CDR3 region has the DNA TGTGCCAGCAGTGGCAGGGATGCCGGGGAGCTGTTTTTT.

V is TRBV10-2 and J is TRBJ1-1; 12 bases map to TRBD1. Germline trimming cut 6 bases from V and 1 base from J; bases unmatched to any gene: 15. In germline, CDR1 is WSHSY, CDR2 SAAADI. CDR3 length equals 19 residues. CDR3 coding DNA: TGCGCCAGCAGGGATTCGACCGGGACAGGGGGCGGTTGGAACACTGAAGCTTTCTTT. Residues: CASRDSTGTGGGWNTEAFF.

V and J are TRBV11-2 and TRBJ2-3; TRBD2 is a possible D gene (6 bases). Germline CDR1 is SGHAT and CDR2 is FQNNGV. This CDR3 has 17 residues. Deletions cut 1 base from V and 2 bases from J, with 16 bases between. CDR3: CASSLAGVPATTDTQYF. The CDR3 DNA is TGTGCCAGCAGCTTAGCGGGGGTGCCCGCAACCACAGATACGCAGTATTTT.

This chain connects TRBV28 to TRBJ1-5; 12 nucleotides align to TRBD1. The V gene end was trimmed by 0 bases and the J gene end by 3 bases; junction bases not matched to a gene: 3. This CDR3 spans 17 amino acids. Germline loops: CDR1 MDHEN, CDR2 SYDVKM. CDR3 sequence (DNA): TGTGCCAGCAGTTTATGGGGGACAGGGGGCCTCAATCAGCCCCAGCATTTT. Its protein is CASSLWGTGGLNQPQHF.

The chain couples TRBV11-2 to TRBJ2-5; the match to TRBD2 covers 10 bases. Unmatched junction bases numbered 12, after V lost 0 bases and J lost 5 bases. The CDR3 totals 18 residues. CDR1 and CDR2 (germline): SGHAT, FQNNGV. The DNA of the CDR3 is TGTGCCAGCAGCTTAGACGGGGGAGCGGGGGGGTCGTTTGAGACCCAGTACTTC. Translation: CASSLDGGAGGSFETQYF. Combining the CDR3 with reference TRBV11-2 and TRBJ2-5 gives the whole variable domain EAGVAQSPRYKIIEKRQSVAFWCNPISGHATLYWYQQILGQGPKLLIQFQNNGVVDDSQLPKDRFSAERLKGVDSTLKIQPAKLEDSAVYLCASSLDGGAGGSFETQYFGPGTRLLVL.